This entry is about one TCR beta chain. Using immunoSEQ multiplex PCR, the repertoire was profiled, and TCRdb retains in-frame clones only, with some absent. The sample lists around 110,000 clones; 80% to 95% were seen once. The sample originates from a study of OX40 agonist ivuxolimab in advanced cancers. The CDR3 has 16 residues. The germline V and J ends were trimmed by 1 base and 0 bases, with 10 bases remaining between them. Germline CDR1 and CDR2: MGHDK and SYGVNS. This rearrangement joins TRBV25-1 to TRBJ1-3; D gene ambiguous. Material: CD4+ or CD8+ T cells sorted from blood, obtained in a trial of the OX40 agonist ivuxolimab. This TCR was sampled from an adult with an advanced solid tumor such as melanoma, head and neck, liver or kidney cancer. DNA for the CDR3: TGTGCCAGCAGTGAATGGGGAAAGACCTCTGGAAACACCATATATTTT. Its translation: CASSEWGKTSGNTIYF.